These 21 T cell receptor beta chains were sequenced from one sample in a study of monozygotic twins with inflammatory bowel disease. TCRdb derives one entry per CDR3 protein from the 5' RACE reads, leaving out DNA. The sample totals approximately 380,000 distinct CDR3 sequences. Sequencing was carried out using blood. These receptors all come from a human donor with ulcerative colitis or Crohn's disease, or a healthy co-twin of an affected twin (not recorded which).

This chain connects TRBV5-1 to TRBJ2-5; without DNA, the TCRdb call of TRBD2 cannot be checked. The CDR3 contains 16 residues. Looked up from germline, CDR1 is SGHRS and CDR2 is YFSETQ. The CDR3 is CASSLGLAGGLETQYF.

This chain links TRBV7-2 with TRBJ2-6. In germline, CDR1 is SGHTA, CDR2 FQGNSA. The CDR3 sequence is 15 residues long. The chain's CDR3 is CASILQSSGANVLTF.

The rearrangement links TRBV12-3 or TRBV12-4 to TRBJ1-3. This CDR3 is built from 17 residues. CDR3 amino acids: CASSPLTVSSSGNTIYF.

J is TRBJ2-7 and V is TRBV7-9; the D call of TRBD1 rests on TCRdb alone, since no DNA is present to check it. The CDR3 is made up of 14 amino acids. Germline loops: CDR1 SEHNR, CDR2 FQNEAQ (reference sequence). CDR3 sequence reads: CASSPRGNLWEQYF.

This sequence joins TRBV7-9 and TRBJ2-3. Germline V gene lookup returns CDR1 SEHNR and CDR2 FQNEAQ (reference sequence). The CDR3 covers 13 residues. CDR3 residues: CASRGTSRDTQYF.

This rearrangement joins TRBV6-5 to TRBJ1-5; as DNA is missing, the TRBD1 call by TCRdb cannot be tested. CDR1 and CDR2 from the germline V gene are MNHEY and SVGAGI. The CDR3 is 16 residues long. This CDR3 reads CASSFSRGDSNQPQHF.

This chain links TRBV4-1 with TRBJ2-7; with no DNA, the TCRdb D assignment of TRBD1 cannot be verified. This CDR3 is built from 14 residues. The germline CDR1 and CDR2 sequences are MGHRA and YSYEKL. CDR3 in amino acids: CASSQDPQGNEQYF.

The chain has TRBV9 and TRBJ1-1. Germline CDR1 is SGDLS and CDR2 is YYNGEE. CDR3 length: 14 amino acids. The CDR3 region is CASSLDIMNTEAFF. Variable domain in full (rest from reference TRBV9 and TRBJ1-1): DSGVTQTPKHLITATGQRVTLRCSPRSGDLSVYWYQQSLDQGLQFLIQYYNGEERAKGNILERFSAQQFPDLHSELNLSSLELGDSALYFCASSLDIMNTEAFFGQGTRLTVV.

The V call is TRBV5-1, the J call TRBJ1-1; lacking DNA, the TRBD1 call made by TCRdb goes unchecked. CDR1 is SGHRS and CDR2 is YFSETQ in the germline V gene. This CDR3 has 14 amino acids. The CDR3: CASSAGTVNTEAFF.

This sequence joins TRBV4-1 and TRBJ1-6. Germline V gene sequence: CDR1 MGHRA, CDR2 YSYEKL. The CDR3 has 14 amino acids. The CDR3: CASSREPGPSPLHF.

The chain carries TRBV20-1 and TRBJ2-7; TCRdb calls TRBD1, which cannot be checked without DNA. CDR3 length equals 13 residues. Germline V gene lookup returns CDR1 DFQATT and CDR2 SNEGSKA (reference sequence). The CDR3 is CSASGTGNYEQYF.

This rearrangement joins TRBV20-1 to TRBJ1-5. CDR3 size: 13 residues. Germline CDR1 reads DFQATT; CDR2 reads SNEGSKA (reference sequence). This chain's CDR3 is CSARDTGYQPQHF.

V is TRBV6-1 and J is TRBJ2-5; TCRdb's D gene call, TRBD1, goes unchecked for lack of DNA. Germline V CDR1 and CDR2: MNHNS, SASEGT. The CDR3 sequence is 15 residues long. The CDR3 loop is CASSHDRGSRETQYF.

V is TRBV5-1 and J is TRBJ1-1. The germline V gene has CDR1 SGHRS and CDR2 YFSETQ. The CDR3 covers 13 residues. The CDR3 spells CASSLRGDAEAFF. Full variable domain (missing parts from reference TRBV5-1 and TRBJ1-1): KAGVTQTPRYLIKTRGQQVTLSCSPISGHRSVSWYQQTPGQGLQFLFEYFSETQRNKGNFPGRFSGRQFSNSRSEMNVSTLELGDSALYLCASSLRGDAEAFFGQGTRLTVV.

The rearrangement joins TRBV7-9 to TRBJ1-2; TCRdb returns TRBD1, unconfirmable since there is no DNA. The CDR3 loop spans 14 amino acids. From germline, CDR1 is SEHNR and CDR2 FQNEAQ (reference sequence). The chain's CDR3 is CASSPFGQGDGYTF.

The chain employs TRBV20-1 and TRBJ1-4; the TCRdb D gene call, TRBD1, has no DNA to confirm it. The CDR3 totals 15 residues. Germline V gene data show CDR1 as DFQATT and CDR2 as SNEGSKA (reference sequence). CDR3 in amino acids: CSARDARGTNEKLFF.

The chain couples TRBV27 to TRBJ2-2; the TCRdb D gene call, TRBD2, has no DNA to confirm it. This CDR3 comprises 15 residues. Germline V CDR1 and CDR2: MNHEY, SMNVEV (reference sequence). The CDR3: CASSTTPGGTGELFF.

The rearrangement joins TRBV7-8 to TRBJ2-6; TCRdb gives TRBD1 as the D gene, but with no DNA this cannot be confirmed. Germline CDR1 and CDR2: SGHVS and FQNEAQ. The length of the CDR3 is 17 residues. CDR3 sequence reads: CASGGTLLSSGANVLTF.

The chain joins TRBV4-1 to TRBJ2-1; no DNA is available, so the TRBD2 call from TCRdb remains unchecked. Per germline, CDR1 MGHRA and CDR2 YSYEKL. This CDR3 contains 15 residues. CDR3 sequence: CASSRVVAGVNEQFF.

The chain carries TRBV27 and TRBJ2-7; TCRdb proposes TRBD1, but this gene call is untestable without DNA. The CDR3 has 14 residues. Germline V CDR1 and CDR2: MNHEY, SMNVEV (reference sequence). The CDR3 region is CATKRGTGTYEQYF.

The chain employs TRBV18 and TRBJ2-3; without DNA, the TCRdb call of TRBD2 cannot be checked. The CDR3 loop spans 20 amino acids. CDR1 and CDR2 (germline): KGHSH, LQKENI. The CDR3 here is CASSPLPVSSVGGAPDTQYF.